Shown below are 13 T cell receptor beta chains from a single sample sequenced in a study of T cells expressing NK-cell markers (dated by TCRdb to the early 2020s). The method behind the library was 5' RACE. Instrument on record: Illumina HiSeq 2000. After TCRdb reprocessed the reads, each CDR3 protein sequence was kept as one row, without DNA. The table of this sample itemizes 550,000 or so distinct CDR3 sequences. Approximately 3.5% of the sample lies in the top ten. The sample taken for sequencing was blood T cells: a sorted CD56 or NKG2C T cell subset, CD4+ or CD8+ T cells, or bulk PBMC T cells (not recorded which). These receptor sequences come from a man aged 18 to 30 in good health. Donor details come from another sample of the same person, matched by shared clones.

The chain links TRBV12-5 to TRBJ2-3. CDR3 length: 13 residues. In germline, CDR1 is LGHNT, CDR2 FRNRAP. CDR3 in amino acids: CASGRWLTDTQYF.

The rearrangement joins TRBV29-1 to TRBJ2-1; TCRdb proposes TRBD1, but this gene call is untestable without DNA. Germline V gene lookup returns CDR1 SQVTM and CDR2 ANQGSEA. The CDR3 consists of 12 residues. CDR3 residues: CSGRQGWNEQFF.

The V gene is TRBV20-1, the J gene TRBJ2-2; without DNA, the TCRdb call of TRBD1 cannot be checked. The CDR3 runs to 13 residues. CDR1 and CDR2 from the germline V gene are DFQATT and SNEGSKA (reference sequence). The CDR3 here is CSGTGVNTGELFF.

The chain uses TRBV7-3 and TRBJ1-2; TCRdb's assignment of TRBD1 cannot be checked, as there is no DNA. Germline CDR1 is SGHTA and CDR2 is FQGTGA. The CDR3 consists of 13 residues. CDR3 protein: CASTKAPRTGYTF.

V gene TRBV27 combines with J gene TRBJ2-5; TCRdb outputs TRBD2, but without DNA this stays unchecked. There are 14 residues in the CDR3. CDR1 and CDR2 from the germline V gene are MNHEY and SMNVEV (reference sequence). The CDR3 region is CASSSRDFQETQYF.

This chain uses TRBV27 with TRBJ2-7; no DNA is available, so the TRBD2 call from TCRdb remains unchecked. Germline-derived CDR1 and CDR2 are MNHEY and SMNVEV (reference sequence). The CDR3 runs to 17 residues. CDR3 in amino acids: CASSALGLAGDSYEQYF.

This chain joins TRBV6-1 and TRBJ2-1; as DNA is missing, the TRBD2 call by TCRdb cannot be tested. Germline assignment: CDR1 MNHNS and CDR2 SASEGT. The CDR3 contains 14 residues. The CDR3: CASSRSSGVNEQFF.

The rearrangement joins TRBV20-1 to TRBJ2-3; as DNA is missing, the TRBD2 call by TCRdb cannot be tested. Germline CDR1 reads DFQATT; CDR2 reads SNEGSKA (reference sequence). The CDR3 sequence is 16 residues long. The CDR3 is CSARVGSSGRTDTQYF.

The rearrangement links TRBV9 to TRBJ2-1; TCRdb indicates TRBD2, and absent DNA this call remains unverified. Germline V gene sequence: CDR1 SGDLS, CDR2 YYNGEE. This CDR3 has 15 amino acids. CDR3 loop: CASSSSGAGYNEQFF.

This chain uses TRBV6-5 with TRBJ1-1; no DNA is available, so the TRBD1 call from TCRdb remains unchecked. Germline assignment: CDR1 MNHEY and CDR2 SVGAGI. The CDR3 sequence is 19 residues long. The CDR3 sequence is CASSYTPGTARKKGTEAFF.

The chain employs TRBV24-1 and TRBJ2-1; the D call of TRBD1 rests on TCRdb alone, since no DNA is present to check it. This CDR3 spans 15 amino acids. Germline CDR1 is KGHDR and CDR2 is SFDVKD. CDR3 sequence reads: CATSDPGAKHNEQFF.

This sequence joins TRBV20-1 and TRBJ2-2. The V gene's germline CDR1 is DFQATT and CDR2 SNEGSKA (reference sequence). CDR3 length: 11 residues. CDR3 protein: CSARLAGELFF.

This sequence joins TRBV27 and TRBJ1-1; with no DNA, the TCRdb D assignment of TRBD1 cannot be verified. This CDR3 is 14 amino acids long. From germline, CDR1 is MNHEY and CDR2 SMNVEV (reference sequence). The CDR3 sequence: CASSSPGRVTEAFF.